The 5 T cell receptor beta chains listed next were all sequenced from one sample in a study of T cells in Graves' hyperthyroidism and ophthalmopathy. TCR beta CDR3 regions were amplified from RNA. HTBI primers were employed in a first-round RT-PCR of the TCR CDR3. TCRdb called the multiplex PCR reads again in MiXCR, with one record for every CDR3 protein. The sample carries fewer than 750,000 distinct CDR3 sequences, 46% recorded once. The sequenced sample consisted of peripheral blood or thyroid tissue (not recorded which). The source is a woman younger than 35 with Graves' hyperthyroidism.

This clonotype was observed at least ten times. The chain is built from TRBV19 and TRBJ1-1; D gene ambiguous. The CDR3 loop spans 15 amino acids. The germline V and J ends were trimmed by 4 bases and 2 bases, with 14 bases remaining between them. CDR1 and CDR2 from the germline V gene are LNHDA and SQIVND (reference sequence). The CDR3 region has the DNA TGTGCCAGTAGTACGAGACAATATGGTAACACTGAAGCTTTCTTT. It is translated as CASSTRQYGNTEAFF.

This chain connects TRBV2 to TRBJ2-7; perhaps TRBD2 as D (6 bases). The V gene's germline CDR1 is SNHLY and CDR2 FYNNEI. The CDR3 length is 15 residues. The V and J ends lost 8 bases and 0 bases respectively, with 17 bases between them. This CDR3 is CASPGTPLSSYEQYF. As DNA, the CDR3 is TGTGCCAGCCCCGGGACTCCATTATCCTCCTACGAGCAGTACTTC.

V is TRBV6-6 and J is TRBJ1-2; tentatively, D is TRBD1 (5 bases). Trimming removed 8 bases from V and 5 bases from J, with 15 bases in between. The length of the CDR3 is 13 residues. Germline CDR1 and CDR2: MNHNY and SVGAGI (reference sequence). The CDR3: CASDDTGAYGYTF. The CDR3 DNA is TGTGCCAGCGACGATACAGGAGCTTATGGCTACACCTTC.

J is TRBJ2-6 and V is TRBV24-1; 9 bases fit TRBD2. Germline V gene lookup returns CDR1 KGHDR and CDR2 SFDVKD. V lost 3 bases to trimming and J lost 4 bases; unmatched junction nucleotides: 6. This CDR3 is 17 amino acids long. As DNA, the CDR3 is TGTGCCACCAGTGATGAGCTAGCGGGAACAGGGGCCAACGTCCTGACTTTC. This translates into CATSDELAGTGANVLTF.

The chain carries TRBV4-3 and TRBJ1-3, with 9 nucleotides matching TRBD1. The CDR3 length is 19 residues. Germline loops: CDR1 LGHNA, CDR2 YSLEER. Trimming took 3 bases from V and 0 from J; bases not matched to a gene: 12. The CDR3 DNA reads TGCGCCAGCAGCCAGTTTACAGGGGGCAAATTAAGCTCTGGAAACACCATATATTTT. As protein: CASSQFTGGKLSSGNTIYF.